The T cell receptor (beta chain) under discussion was sequenced for a study of T cell changes during pregnancy in multiple sclerosis. The data were produced by immunoSEQ multiplex PCR, yet TCRdb's version contains in-frame clones alone and is incomplete. The table records 60,000 or so clones, 90% of them present only once. V dropped 2 bases and J dropped 0; count of bases not matched to a gene: 11. The CDR3 has 18 residues. CDR1 is KGHSH and CDR2 is LQKENI in the germline V gene. The starting material was peripheral blood, obtained in the second trimester of pregnancy. V usage is TRBV18 and J usage is TRBJ2-3, with TRBD2 matching 7 bases. The sequence derives from a female donor in good health, enrolled as a control in a pregnancy study. The CDR3, as DNA: TGTGCCAGCTCACCATTGCCTAGCGGCTCGATTAGCACAGATACGCAGTATTTT. Residues: CASSPLPSGSISTDTQYF.